This T cell receptor beta chain was recovered during a study of T cell repertoires in cytomegalovirus infection. Findings and limits, study-wide: Across the ex vivo response, the dominant clonotypes were HLA-C-restricted CMV-specific TCR beta clonotypes.

TCRdb independently ran MiXCR on the reads; one entry per CDR3 protein. The sample lists about 150,000 distinct CDR3 sequences; 20% to 30% were seen once. CDR1 SGHTA and CDR2 FQGNSA come from the germline V gene. V was clipped by 5 bases and J by 4 bases, with 16 bases between them. The CDR3 totals 15 residues. Ten or more counts support this clonotype. The antigen remains undetermined. Sequencing input: PBMCs. This sequence joins TRBV7-2 and TRBJ2-3; TRBD1 or TRBD2 may be the D gene (6 bases each). The source is a human donor in good health (CMV status not recorded). Some clones in this sample may be carry-over from other donors' samples. This chain's CDR3 is CASSKRGAGADTQYF. CDR3 coding DNA: TGTGCCAGCAGCAAGAGGGGGGCTGGTGCAGATACGCAGTATTTT.